A selection of T cell receptor beta chains follows, all from one sample in a study of T cell repertoires in cytomegalovirus infection. TCRdb reprocessed the reads with MiXCR, giving one entry per CDR3 protein. The table shows approximately 730,000 distinct CDR3 sequences, with around 31% occurring only once. No cognate antigen is known for these TCRs. The source was cultured PBMCs, collected from culture after CMV antigen stimulation. These receptors came from a human donor in good health (CMV status not recorded). Some clones in this sample may be carry-over from other donors' samples. The CDR3 runs from the conserved cysteine through the conserved F or W.

length: 16
V: TRBV5-4
CDR3: CASSLQGILNTGELFF

length: 17
V: TRBV7-6
CDR3: CASSPWTLEVRKETQYF

length: 14
V: TRBV7-2
CDR3: CASSSDRPQETQYF

length: 15
V: TRBV4-3
CDR3: CASSQAGQVWWPLHF

length: 13
V: TRBV7-9
CDR3: CASSSRGVYGYTF

length: 17
V: TRBV5-3
CDR3: CASSLYQGDPINTEAFF

length: 17
V: TRBV7-8
CDR3: CASSLVGRPSSGNTIYF

length: 15
V: TRBV12-3/TRBV12-4
CDR3: CASSLWDRRTYEQYF

length: 13
V: TRBV6-8
CDR3: CASNPTENTEAFF

length: 17
V: TRBV7-2
CDR3: CASSKSAGPPEANVLTF

length: 14
V: TRBV12-3/TRBV12-4
CDR3: CASRRGPPAGELFF

length: 16
V: TRBV7-9
CDR3: CASSSGLAGVPGELFF

length: 13
V: TRBV12-3/TRBV12-4
CDR3: CASSSRRNTEAFF

length: 13
V: TRBV6-2/TRBV6-3
CDR3: CASRAAGYFEAFF

length: 12
V: TRBV19
CDR3: CASGAHGDEQYF

length: 15
V: TRBV28
CDR3: CASSFPTGTPWPQHF

length: 18
V: TRBV20-1
CDR3: CSAQPSLGGGPVYNEQFF

length: 17
V: TRBV9
CDR3: CASSVDGSGSSTDTQYF

length: 13
V: TRBV5-1
CDR3: CASSWTLGYEQYF

length: 13
V: TRBV5-6
CDR3: CASSRRRGRTQYF

length: 14
V: TRBV4-1
CDR3: CASSLGQRDYEQYF

length: 16
V: TRBV5-1
CDR3: CASSPYLADFTGELFF

length: 14
V: TRBV6-1
CDR3: CASRNRGLVDTQYF

length: 16
V: TRBV5-4
CDR3: CASSSFTGGSTDTQYF

length: 14
V: TRBV7-8
CDR3: CASSRTGLDQPQHF

length: 16
V: TRBV5-6
CDR3: CASSLLRQGWDTEAFF

length: 12
V: TRBV15
CDR3: CATSMPGHGYTF

length: 16
V: TRBV11-2
CDR3: CASSLEASGGAYEQFF

length: 13
V: TRBV11-2
CDR3: CASSLVGINEQFF

length: 14
V: TRBV6-1
CDR3: CASSGGGFSVEQYF

length: 16
V: TRBV4-1
CDR3: CASSQDGGGGVTEAFF

length: 14
V: TRBV20-1
CDR3: CSAGGTRTNYEQYF

length: 16
V: TRBV4-1
CDR3: CASSQLAGGGGYEQYF

length: 13
V: TRBV6-5
CDR3: CASSPWTYNEQFF

length: 14
V: TRBV6-5
CDR3: CASSYSWTGYEQYF

length: 14
V: TRBV7-8
CDR3: CASSPPQGRTEAFF

length: 17
V: TRBV19
CDR3: CASSIDPWTGLVQPQHF

length: 14
V: TRBV7-2
CDR3: CASKRTGVQETQYF

length: 13
V: TRBV6-1
CDR3: CASDRDRSYEQYF

length: 13
V: TRBV10-3
CDR3: CASGTSGEEGQFF